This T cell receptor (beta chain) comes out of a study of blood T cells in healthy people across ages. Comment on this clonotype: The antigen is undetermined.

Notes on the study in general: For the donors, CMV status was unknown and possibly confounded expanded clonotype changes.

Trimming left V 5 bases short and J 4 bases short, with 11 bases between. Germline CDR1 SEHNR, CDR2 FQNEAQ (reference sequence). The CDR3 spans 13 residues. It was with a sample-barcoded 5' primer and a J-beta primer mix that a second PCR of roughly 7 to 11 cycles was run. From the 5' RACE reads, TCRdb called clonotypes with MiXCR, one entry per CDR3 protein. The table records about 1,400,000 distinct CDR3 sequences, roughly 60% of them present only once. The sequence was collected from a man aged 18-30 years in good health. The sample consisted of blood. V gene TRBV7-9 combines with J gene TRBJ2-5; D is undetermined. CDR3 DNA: TGTGCCAGCAGCCGCCGGGCTGGAGAGACCCAGTACTTC. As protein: CASSRRAGETQYF. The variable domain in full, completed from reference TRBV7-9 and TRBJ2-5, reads DTGVSQNPRHKITKRGQNVTFRCDPISEHNRLYWYRQTLGQGPEFLTYFQNEAQLEKSRLLSDRFSAERPKGSFSTLEIQRTEQGDSAMYLCASSRRAGETQYFGPGTRLLVL.